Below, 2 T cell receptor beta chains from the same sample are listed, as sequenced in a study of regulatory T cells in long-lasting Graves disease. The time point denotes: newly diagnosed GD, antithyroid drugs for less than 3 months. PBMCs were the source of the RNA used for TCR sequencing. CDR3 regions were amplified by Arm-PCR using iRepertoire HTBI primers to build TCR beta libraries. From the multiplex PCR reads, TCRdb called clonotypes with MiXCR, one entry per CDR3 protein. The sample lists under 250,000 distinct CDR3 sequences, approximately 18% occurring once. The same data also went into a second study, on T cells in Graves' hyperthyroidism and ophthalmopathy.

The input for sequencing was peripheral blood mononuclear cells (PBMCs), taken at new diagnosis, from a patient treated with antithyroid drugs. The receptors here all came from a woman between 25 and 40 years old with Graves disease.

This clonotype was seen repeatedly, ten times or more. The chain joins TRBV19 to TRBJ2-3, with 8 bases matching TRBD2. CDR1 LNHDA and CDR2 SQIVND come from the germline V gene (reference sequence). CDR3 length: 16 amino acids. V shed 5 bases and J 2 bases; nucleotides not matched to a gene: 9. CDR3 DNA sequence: TGTGCCAGTAGTCAAAGGGCTAGCGGGCTCACAGATACGCAGTATTTT. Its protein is CASSQRASGLTDTQYF.

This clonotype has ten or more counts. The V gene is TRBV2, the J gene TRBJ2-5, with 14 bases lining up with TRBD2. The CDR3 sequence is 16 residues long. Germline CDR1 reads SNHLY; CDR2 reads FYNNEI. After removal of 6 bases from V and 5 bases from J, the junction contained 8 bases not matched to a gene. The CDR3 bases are TGTGCCAGCAGCCGACTAGCGGGAGGGCCACGGGAGACCCAGTACTTC. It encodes CASSRLAGGPRETQYF.